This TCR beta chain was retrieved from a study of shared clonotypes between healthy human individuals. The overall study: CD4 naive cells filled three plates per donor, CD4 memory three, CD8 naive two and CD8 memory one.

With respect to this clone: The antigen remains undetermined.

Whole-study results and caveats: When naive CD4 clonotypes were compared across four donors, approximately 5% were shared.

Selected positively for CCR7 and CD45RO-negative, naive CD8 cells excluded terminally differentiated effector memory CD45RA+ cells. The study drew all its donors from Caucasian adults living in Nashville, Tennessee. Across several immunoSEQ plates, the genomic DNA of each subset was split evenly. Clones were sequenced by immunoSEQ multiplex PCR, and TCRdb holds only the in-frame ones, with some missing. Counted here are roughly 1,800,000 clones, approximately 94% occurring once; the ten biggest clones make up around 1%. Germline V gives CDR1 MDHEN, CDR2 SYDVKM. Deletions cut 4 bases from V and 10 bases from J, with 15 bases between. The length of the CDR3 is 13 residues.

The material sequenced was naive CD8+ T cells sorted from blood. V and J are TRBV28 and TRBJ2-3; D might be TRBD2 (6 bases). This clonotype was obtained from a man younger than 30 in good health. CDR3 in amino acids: CASSSGAPGAQYF. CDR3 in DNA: TGTGCCAGCAGTTCCGGGGCGCCGGGGGCGCAGTATTTT.